This T cell receptor (beta chain) was sequenced for a study of control samples from healthy donors and cancer patients. Only in-frame clones appear in the TCRdb table, and some are missing; sequencing was by immunoSEQ multiplex PCR. The sample lists 120,000 to 150,000 clones, roughly 92% seen once, with over 9% in the top ten. CDR1 LGHNA and CDR2 YSLEER come from the germline V gene. With 3 bases removed from V and 7 bases from J, the gap between germline ends came to 6 bases. The CDR3 spans 12 residues. The V gene is TRBV4-3, the J gene TRBJ2-2; no firm D call. The TCR was taken from a man aged 25-45 years in good health. The sequenced sample consisted of blood. CDR3 DNA sequence: TGCGCCAGCAGCCAGGGTAACGGGGAGCTGTTTTTT. It yields the protein CASSQGNGELFF.